What follows is one T cell receptor (beta chain) and its context. No antigen is known for it. The CDR3 runs 15 residues. Germline V gene lookup returns CDR1 SGDLS and CDR2 YYNGEE. The V and J ends lost 3 bases and 5 bases, in that order; junction bases with no gene match: 6. The record originates from a study of memory CD4+ T cells and cytomegalovirus serostatus. Across the whole study: Donors were healthy Belgian adults, 10 or so CMV seropositive and 20 to 25 seronegative.

Sequenced by immunoSEQ multiplex PCR; TCRdb stores in-frame clones only, minus some. The table includes under 100,000 clones, around 80% detected once. General study results and limits: Suggested: most of the CMV-linked TCR signature lies in CD4+ memory cells. Each of approximately 69 CMV-associated TCRbeta sequences occurred in one to five individuals.

The sort gate was single viable CD3+CD4+CD8-CD45RO+ cells for memory CD4+ T cells. Serostatus was set by detecting CMV pp150, pp28, p38, p52 IgG. The sequence was obtained from an adult in good health and CMV-seronegative. Sequenced input: memory CD4+ T cells from blood. V usage is TRBV9 and J usage is TRBJ2-2; 8 bases align to TRBD1. CDR3 DNA sequence: TGTGCCAGCAGCGCCGGGACAGGAGCTACCGGGGAGCTGTTTTTT. Translating gives CASSAGTGATGELFF.